This entry lists 9 T cell receptor beta chains sequenced from one sample in a study of cytomegalovirus exposure and HLA in healthy donors. Researchers ran the PCR with 60 Vbeta and 13 Jbeta primers. The data were produced by immunoSEQ multiplex PCR, yet TCRdb's version contains in-frame clones alone and is incomplete. The data hold 210,000 or so clones, with more than 60% observed a single time. Sequencing used PBMCs. These receptors all stem from a man aged 40-49 years in good health and CMV-seronegative.

V is TRBV9 and J is TRBJ2-3; tentative D call: TRBD1 (6 bases). The length of the CDR3 is 14 residues. Germline CDR1 SGDLS, CDR2 YYNGEE. Trimming shortened V by 3 bases and J by 4 bases, and 12 bases separated the two germline ends. The CDR3 is CASSEGRGADTQYF. DNA for the CDR3: TGTGCCAGCAGCGAGGGCAGGGGTGCAGATACGCAGTATTTT.

This clone was counted only a few times. This rearrangement joins TRBV27 to TRBJ2-3; the D gene is possibly TRBD1 (5 bases). The ends were cut back, 8 bases at V and 0 bases at J, with 21 bases in the middle. The CDR3 covers 17 residues. CDR1 is MNHEY, CDR2 SMNVEV, per germline (reference sequence). The CDR3 is CASGYRNRLWSTDTQYF. In DNA, the CDR3 is TGTGCCAGCGGCTACAGGAATAGGCTTTGGAGCACAGATACGCAGTATTTT.

The chain recombines TRBV7-2 with TRBJ1-2; tentatively, D is TRBD1 (5 bases). V was trimmed by 1 base and J by 5 bases, leaving 11 bases between them. This CDR3 is 14 amino acids long. Germline loops: CDR1 SGHTA, CDR2 FQGNSA. The CDR3 region has the DNA TGTGCCAGCAGCTTAGGGTTCGGGGGGTATGGCTACACCTTC. It codes for CASSLGFGGYGYTF.

CDR3 coding DNA: TGTGCCAGCTCAGGGACAGCAGACAATCAGCCCCAGCATTTT. Its translation is CASSGTADNQPQHF. V gene TRBV18 combines with J gene TRBJ1-5; 7 bases map to TRBD1. With 5 bases clipped from V and 3 bases from J, the junction kept 4 bases outside the gene matches. Germline V gives CDR1 KGHSH, CDR2 LQKENI. The CDR3 is made up of 14 amino acids.

As regards this clone: This sample includes further DNA sequences coding for the same CDR3. The gene calls are TRBV18 and TRBJ1-2; D is unresolved. The germline V gene encodes CDR1 KGHSH and CDR2 LQKENI. The CDR3 has 13 amino acids. V was clipped by 3 bases and J by 2 bases, with 7 bases between them. CDR3 DNA: TGTGCCAGCTCACCTGACAAAAACTATGGCTACACCTTC. Its translation is CASSPDKNYGYTF.

The chain uses TRBV5-4 and TRBJ2-3; the D gene is possibly TRBD2 (6 bases). Trimming shortened V by 3 bases and J by 0 bases, and 20 bases separated the two germline ends. The length of the CDR3 is 18 residues. Germline V CDR1 and CDR2: SGHNT, YYREEE (reference sequence). CDR3 nucleotide sequence: TGTGCCAGCAGCTCTCCGGGACTTCTATATACCAGCACAGATACGCAGTATTTT. Protein sequence: CASSSPGLLYTSTDTQYF. Complete variable domain (other parts from reference TRBV5-4 and TRBJ2-3): ETGVTQSPTHLIKTRGQQVTLRCSSQSGHNTVSWYQQALGQGPQFIFQYYREEENGRGNFPPRFSGLQFPNYSSELNVNALELDDSALYLCASSSPGLLYTSTDTQYFGPGTRLTVL.

The chain has TRBV5-4 and TRBJ2-6, with 7 bases aligning to TRBD1. V lost 4 bases and J lost 0; bases outside the gene matches: 4. Germline V CDR1 and CDR2: SGHNT, YYREEE (reference sequence). CDR3 length: 16 amino acids. CDR3 nucleotides: TGTGCCAGCAGCGTACAGGGGTCCTCTGGGGCCAACGTCCTGACTTTC. It yields the protein CASSVQGSSGANVLTF.

The chain uses TRBV2 and TRBJ2-1; D may be TRBD2 (6 bases). Germline CDR1 and CDR2: SNHLY and FYNNEI. This CDR3 is 13 amino acids long. Trimming took 5 bases from V and 8 from J, leaving 13 bases between them. CDR3 coding DNA: TGTGCCAGCAGTCAAGGGCCGGGGGATGAGCAGTTCTTC. Protein: CASSQGPGDEQFF.

This rearrangement joins TRBV5-6 to TRBJ1-1, with a possible D match to TRBD1 (5 bases). CDR3 length: 14 residues. V was shortened by 2 bases and J by 4 bases, with 12 bases between the two germline ends. The germline CDR1 and CDR2 sequences are SGHDT and YYEEEE. In DNA, the CDR3 is TGTGCCAGCAGCTTTCGCAGGGTGAGCACTGAAGCTTTCTTT. It is translated as CASSFRRVSTEAFF. Variable domain in full (rest from reference TRBV5-6 and TRBJ1-1): DAGVTQSPTHLIKTRGQQVTLRCSPKSGHDTVSWYQQALGQGPQFIFQYYEEEERQRGNFPDRFSGHQFPNYSSELNVNALLLGDSALYLCASSFRRVSTEAFFGQGTRLTVV.